This T cell receptor (beta chain) is drawn from a study of blood T cell repertoires in COVID-19 (dated by TCRdb to the early 2020s). Broadly, across the study: The collaborator samples originated in the United States, Italy and Spain and spanned the acute and convalescent phases of COVID-19. The material from the prospective study consisted of cDNA or gDNA derived from T cells, B-cell-depleted T cells, or PBMCs. The dataset comprised deeply sampled blood TCRbeta repertoires from subjects exposed to, actively infected with, or recovered from COVID-19. The repertoires were released in a freely available public database meant as a resource for research on the immune response to SARS-CoV-2. Samples were obtained from the ongoing ImmuneRACE study (first 160 participants) and from about 1,300 subjects provided by 6 global collaborators. Nearly every sample came with metadata listing a de-identified subject ID, COVID-19 status, age in years and sex. Where available, HLA class I and class II types were taken from metadata supplied by the sample provider and were not determined by assay-based typing. General study outcomes and caveats: How much clinical and demographic metadata was included differed by source and by participant, and the metadata was provided uncurated.

Whole blood was collected in K2EDTA tubes by collaborating institutions according to the institutions' own protocols. For TCRbeta analysis, collaborators shipped samples in one of three forms: frozen whole blood, isolated PBMCs, or DNA extracted from either of those sample types. Regarding this clone: It has no known antigen specificity. Base-call qualities are not available, and no considerably larger clone is one nucleotide away.

Spanning cysteine to phenylalanine, the CDR3 consists of 16 amino acids. The only DNA kept is the CDR3, 48 bases in frame from the first base. V is clipped by 1 base and J by 0 bases, and the sequence between their germline boundaries is 12 bases long. Looking up the germline V gene yields CDR1 MNHNS and CDR2 SASEGT. The immunoSEQ Assay, a bias-controlled multiplex PCR, was used to amplify TCRbeta CDR3 regions from genomic DNA. Turning to the authors' computational methods: Nucleated cell counts per sample were estimated from amplification of reference gene primers within the assay. To quantify the absolute abundance of each unique TCRbeta CDR3 rearrangement, sequence reads were collapsed and filtered. Productive Simpson clonality was computed per sample as the square root of Simpson's diversity index over productive rearrangements. TCRdb's version of the immuneACCESS table is confined to in-frame rearrangements and falls short of the full clone set. An unresolved V gene accounts for under half of the shortfall where checked; the remainder is of unknown origin. V, J and clone size derive from that table, while D and trimming were established from the DNA sequence. The sample has 45,000 to 55,000 clones on record, 80% to 95% of them singletons. Around 3.2% of the sample lies in the top ten.

The rearranged chain carries TRBV6-1 and TRBJ1-1; perhaps TRBD1 is the D gene, with 6 bases matching. This TCR came from a human donor in a cohort sampled during active COVID-19. Input material: peripheral blood. The CDR3 protein: CASSEGPGTLNTEAFF. The sequenced DNA is TGTGCCAGCAGTGAAGGCCCCGGGACACTGAACACTGAAGCTTTCTTT.